This TCR beta chain was captured in a study of T cells in localized non-small cell lung cancer. Study outcomes and limitations: Uninvolved neighboring lung showed the greatest T cell clonality, exceeding tumor.

Notes on this clone: Antigen unknown.

Profiled with immunoSEQ multiplex PCR; TCRdb holds only in-frame clones, not every one. Counted here are about 33,000 clones, about 90% occurring once; the ten biggest clones make up around 4.1%. CDR1 is ENHRY and CDR2 is SYGVKD in the germline V gene. The CDR3 consists of 9 residues. The V end was cut by 9 bases, the J end by 5 bases, with 5 bases between. The clonotype originates from a man aged 35 to 69 with stage I lung adenocarcinoma. The chain joins TRBV10-3 to TRBJ2-7, with no clear D. This material consisted of peripheral blood, taken before any cancer treatment. CDR3 sequence: CAIGDEQYF. CDR3 coding DNA: TGTGCCATAGGCGACGAGCAGTACTTC.